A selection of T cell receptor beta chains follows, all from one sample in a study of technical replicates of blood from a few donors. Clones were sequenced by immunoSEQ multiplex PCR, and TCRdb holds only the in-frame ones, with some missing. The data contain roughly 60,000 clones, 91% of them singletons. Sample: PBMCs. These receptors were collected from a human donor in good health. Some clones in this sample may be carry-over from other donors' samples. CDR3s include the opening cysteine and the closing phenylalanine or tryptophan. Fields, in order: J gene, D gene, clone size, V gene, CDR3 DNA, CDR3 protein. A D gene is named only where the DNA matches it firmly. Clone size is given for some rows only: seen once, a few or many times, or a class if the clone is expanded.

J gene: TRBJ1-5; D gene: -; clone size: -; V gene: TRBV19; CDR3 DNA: TGTGCCAGTAGTATAGATGGCCCTCCGAGGCTTCAGCCCCAGCATTTT; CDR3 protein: CASSIDGPPRLQPQHF
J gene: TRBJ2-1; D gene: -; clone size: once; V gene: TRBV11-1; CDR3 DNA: TGTGCCAGCAGCGACACTCCGAGCGAGCAGTTCTTC; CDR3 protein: CASSDTPSEQFF
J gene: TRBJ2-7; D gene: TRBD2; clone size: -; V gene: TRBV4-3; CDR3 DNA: TGCGCCAGCAGCCAAGATTTTGGCGGGAGTCTATACGAGCAGTACTTC; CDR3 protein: CASSQDFGGSLYEQYF
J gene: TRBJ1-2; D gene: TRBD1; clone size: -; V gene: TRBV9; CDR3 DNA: TGTGCCAGCAGCGTAGGGACAGGGATCGACTATGGCTACACCTTC; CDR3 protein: CASSVGTGIDYGYTF
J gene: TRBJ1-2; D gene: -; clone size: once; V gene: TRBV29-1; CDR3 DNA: TGCAGCGTTAACAGGGCGAGTTTCGAAGGCTACACCTTC; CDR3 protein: CSVNRASFEGYTF
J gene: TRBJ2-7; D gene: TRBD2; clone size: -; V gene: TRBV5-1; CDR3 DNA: TGCGCCAGCAGCTTATTACCAGGGAGGGCCTACGAGCAGTACTTC; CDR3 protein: CASSLLPGRAYEQYF
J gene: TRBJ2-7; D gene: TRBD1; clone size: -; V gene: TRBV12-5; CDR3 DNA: TGTGCTAGTGGTTTGTTAACCCCCCTAACAGGGGGCAACTACGAGCAGTACTTC; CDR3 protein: CASGLLTPLTGGNYEQYF
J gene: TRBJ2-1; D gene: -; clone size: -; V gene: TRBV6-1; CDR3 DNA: TGTGCCAGCAGTGAAGCGACTAGAGGAGTAAGGGAGCAGTTCTTC; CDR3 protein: CASSEATRGVREQFF
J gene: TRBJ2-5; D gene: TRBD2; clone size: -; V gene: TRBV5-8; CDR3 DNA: TGTGCCAGCAGCTTAGGTAGCGGGGGCCTGAAAGAGACCCAGTACTTC; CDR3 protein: CASSLGSGGLKETQYF
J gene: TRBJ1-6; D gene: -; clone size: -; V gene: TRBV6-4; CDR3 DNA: TGTGCCAGCAGTGAGGGAAGCGGAAATTCACCCCTCCACTTT; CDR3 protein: CASSEGSGNSPLHF
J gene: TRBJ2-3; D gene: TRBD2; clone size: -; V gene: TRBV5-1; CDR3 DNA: TGCGCCAGCAACCTGGCGGGGGGATTCACAGATACGCAGTATTTT; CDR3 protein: CASNLAGGFTDTQYF
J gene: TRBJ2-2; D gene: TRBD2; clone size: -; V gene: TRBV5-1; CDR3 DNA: TGCGCCAGCATGGGACTAGCGGGAGGTACCGGGGAGCTGTTTTTT; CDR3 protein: CASMGLAGGTGELFF
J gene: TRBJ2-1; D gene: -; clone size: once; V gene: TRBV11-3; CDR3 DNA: TGTGCCAGCAGTGACGGGTCCTACAATGAGCAGTTCTTC; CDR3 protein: CASSDGSYNEQFF
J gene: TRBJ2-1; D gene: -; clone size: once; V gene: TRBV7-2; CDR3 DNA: TGTGCCAGCAGCCTTAGCGGAAGTAATGAGCAGTTCTTC; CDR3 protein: CASSLSGSNEQFF
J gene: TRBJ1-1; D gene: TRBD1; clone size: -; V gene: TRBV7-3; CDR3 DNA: TGTGCCAGCAGCTGGGGACAGGGGAACACTGAAGCTTTCTTT; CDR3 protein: CASSWGQGNTEAFF
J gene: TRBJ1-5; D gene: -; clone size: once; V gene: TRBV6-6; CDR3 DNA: TGTGCCAGCAGTTACTCGAGGGATCAGCCCCAGCATTTT; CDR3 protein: CASSYSRDQPQHF
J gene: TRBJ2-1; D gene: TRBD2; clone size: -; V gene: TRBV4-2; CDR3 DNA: TGTGCCAGCAGCCAAGGAGTTAGCGGGAGAACCAATGAGCAGTTCTTC; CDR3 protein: CASSQGVSGRTNEQFF
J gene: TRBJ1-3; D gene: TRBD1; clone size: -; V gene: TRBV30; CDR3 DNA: TGTGCCCACACGCCCACAGGGGACGACTCTGGAAACACCATATATTTT; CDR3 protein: CAHTPTGDDSGNTIYF
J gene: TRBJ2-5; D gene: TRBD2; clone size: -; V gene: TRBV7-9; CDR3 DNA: TGTGCCAGCAGCCCCCGGTGGCTAGCGGGAGATGAGACCCAGTACTTC; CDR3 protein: CASSPRWLAGDETQYF
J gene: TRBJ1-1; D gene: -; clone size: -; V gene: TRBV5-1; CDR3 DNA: TGCGCCAGCAGCTTCGCGGATAACACTGAAGCTTTCTTT; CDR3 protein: CASSFADNTEAFF
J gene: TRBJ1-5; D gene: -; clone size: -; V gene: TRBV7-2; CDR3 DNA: TGTGCCAGCAGCTGGGGAGGCAATCAGCCCCAGCATTTT; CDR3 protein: CASSWGGNQPQHF
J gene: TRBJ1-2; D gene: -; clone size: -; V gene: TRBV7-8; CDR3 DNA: TGTGCCAGCAGCCAGCAGGGGTATGGCTACACCTTC; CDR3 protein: CASSQQGYGYTF
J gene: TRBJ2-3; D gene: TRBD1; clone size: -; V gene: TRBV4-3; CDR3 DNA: TGCGCCAGCAGCCAAGATATGATAGGGACAGGTTTTTCAGATACGCAGTATTTT; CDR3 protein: CASSQDMIGTGFSDTQYF
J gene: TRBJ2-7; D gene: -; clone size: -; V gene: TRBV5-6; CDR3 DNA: TGTGCCAGCAGCCAAGCGGGCTACGAGCAGTACTTC; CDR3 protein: CASSQAGYEQYF
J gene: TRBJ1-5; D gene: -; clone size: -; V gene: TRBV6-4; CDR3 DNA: TGTGCCAGCAGTCAACAGTATAGCAATCAGCCCCAGCATTTT; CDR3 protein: CASSQQYSNQPQHF
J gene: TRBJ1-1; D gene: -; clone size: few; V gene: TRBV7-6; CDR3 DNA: TGTGCCAGCAGCTTAAGAGGAGCGAACACTGAAGCTTTCTTT; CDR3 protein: CASSLRGANTEAFF
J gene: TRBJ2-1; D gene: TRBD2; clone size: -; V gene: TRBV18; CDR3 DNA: TGTGCCAGCTCGCTATCCGGGACTACCTACAATGAGCAGTTCTTC; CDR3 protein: CASSLSGTTYNEQFF
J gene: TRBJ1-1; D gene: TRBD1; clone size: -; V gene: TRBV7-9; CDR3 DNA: TGTGCCAGCAGCTTAGAAGGACAGGGAAGTGAAGCTTTCTTT; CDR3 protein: CASSLEGQGSEAFF
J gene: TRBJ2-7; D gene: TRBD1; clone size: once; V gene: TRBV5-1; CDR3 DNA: TGCGCCAGCAGCACTCCGGGACAGGGCAGGGGGGAGCAGTACTTC; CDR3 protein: CASSTPGQGRGEQYF
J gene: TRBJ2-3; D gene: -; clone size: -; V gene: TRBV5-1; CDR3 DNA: TGCGCCAGCAGCCAGGGCGCAGATACGCAGTATTTT; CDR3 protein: CASSQGADTQYF
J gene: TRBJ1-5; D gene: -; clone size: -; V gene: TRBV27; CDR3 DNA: TGTGCCAGCAGTTTCCGGGTTCCCGGTCAGCCCCAGCATTTT; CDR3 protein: CASSFRVPGQPQHF
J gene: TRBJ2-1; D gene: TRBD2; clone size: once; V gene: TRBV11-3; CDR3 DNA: TGTGCCAGCAGCCGTGGACTAGCGGGGGGGCACGATGAGCAGTTCTTC; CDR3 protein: CASSRGLAGGHDEQFF
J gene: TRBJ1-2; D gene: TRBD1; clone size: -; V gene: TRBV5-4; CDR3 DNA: TGTGCCAGCAGCTTAGGGGGCCAGTCAAACTATGGCTACACCTTC; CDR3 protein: CASSLGGQSNYGYTF
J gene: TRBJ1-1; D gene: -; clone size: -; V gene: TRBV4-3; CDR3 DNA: TGCGCCAGCAGTCAATACACGGCGGGTGGAGTTGAAGCTTTCTTT; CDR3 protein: CASSQYTAGGVEAFF
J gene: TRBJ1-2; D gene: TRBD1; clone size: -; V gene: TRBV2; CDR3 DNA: TGTGCCAGCAGTGTGGACAGGGTAGGTGGCTACACCTTC; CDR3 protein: CASSVDRVGGYTF
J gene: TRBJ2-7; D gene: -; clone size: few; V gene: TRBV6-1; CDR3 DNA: TGTGCCAGCAGCAACCAACAGGGTCCCCACGAGCAGTACTTC; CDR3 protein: CASSNQQGPHEQYF
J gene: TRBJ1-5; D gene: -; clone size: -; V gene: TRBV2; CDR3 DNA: TGTGCCGGAGGGACCCTAGGGAATCAGCCCCAGCATTTT; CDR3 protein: CAGGTLGNQPQHF
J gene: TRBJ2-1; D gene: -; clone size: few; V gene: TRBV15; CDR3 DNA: TGTGCCACCAGGGAGGGGGGGCAGGATATCGATGAGCAGTTCTTC; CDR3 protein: CATREGGQDIDEQFF
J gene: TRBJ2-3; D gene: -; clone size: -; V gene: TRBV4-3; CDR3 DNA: TGCGCCAGCAGCCATTCTGGACTGTCAGATACGCAGTATTTT; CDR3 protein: CASSHSGLSDTQYF
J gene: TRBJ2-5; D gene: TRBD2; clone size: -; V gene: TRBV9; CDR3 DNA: TGTGCCAGCAGCCCTGGACTAGCGAGTCCGCTCAGGGAGACCCAGTACTTC; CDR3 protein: CASSPGLASPLRETQYF
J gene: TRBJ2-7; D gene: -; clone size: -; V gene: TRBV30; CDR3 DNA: TGTGCCTGGAGTGTCGATATTTCGGGGGAGCAGTACTTC; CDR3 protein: CAWSVDISGEQYF
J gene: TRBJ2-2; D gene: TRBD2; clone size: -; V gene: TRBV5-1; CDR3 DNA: TGCGCCAGCAGCTCCCCCTTTGACGTGATCGGGGCTAGCGGGGAGAACACCGGGGAGCTGTTTTTT; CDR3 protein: CASSSPFDVIGASGENTGELFF
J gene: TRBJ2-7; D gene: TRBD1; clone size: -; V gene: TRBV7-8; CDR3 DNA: TGTGCCAGCAGCTTAGTGGTGGGACAGGTCTCCTACGAGCAGTACTTC; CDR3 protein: CASSLVVGQVSYEQYF
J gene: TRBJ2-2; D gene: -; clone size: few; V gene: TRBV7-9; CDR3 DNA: TGTGCCCTGCCAGGGAACACCGGGGAGCTGTTTTTT; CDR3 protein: CALPGNTGELFF
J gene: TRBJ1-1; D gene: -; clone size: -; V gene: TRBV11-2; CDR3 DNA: TGTGCCAGCAGCTTAGTAGTTGGTTATGAAGCTTTCTTT; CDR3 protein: CASSLVVGYEAFF